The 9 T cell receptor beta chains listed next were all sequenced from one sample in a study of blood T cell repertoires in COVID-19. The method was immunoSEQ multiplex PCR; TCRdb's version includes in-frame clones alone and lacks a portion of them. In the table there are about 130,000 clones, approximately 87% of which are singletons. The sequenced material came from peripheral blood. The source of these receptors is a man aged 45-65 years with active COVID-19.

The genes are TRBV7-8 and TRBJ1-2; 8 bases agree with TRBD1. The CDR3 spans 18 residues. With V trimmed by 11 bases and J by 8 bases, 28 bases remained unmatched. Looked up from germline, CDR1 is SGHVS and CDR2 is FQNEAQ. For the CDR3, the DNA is TGTGCCGCTGCTCTGGGGCCATTTAAGACAGGGGTAGGAGAAGGCTACACCTTC. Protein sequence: CAAALGPFKTGVGEGYTF.

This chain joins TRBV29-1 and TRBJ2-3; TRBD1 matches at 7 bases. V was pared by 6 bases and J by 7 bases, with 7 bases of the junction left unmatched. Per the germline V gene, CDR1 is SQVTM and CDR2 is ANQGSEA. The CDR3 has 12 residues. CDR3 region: CSVRQGTNTQYF. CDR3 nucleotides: TGCAGCGTCCGACAGGGTACAAATACGCAGTATTTT.

CDR3 sequence (DNA): TGTGCCAGCAGCTTACCCGCACAGGGTAGCTACACCTTC. Its protein is CASSLPAQGSYTF. V and J are TRBV7-9 and TRBJ1-2; TRBD1 might be the D (6 bases). The CDR3 is 13 residues long. The V end was cut by 2 bases, the J end by 9 bases, with 13 bases between. Germline V gives CDR1 SEHNR, CDR2 FQNEAQ (reference sequence).

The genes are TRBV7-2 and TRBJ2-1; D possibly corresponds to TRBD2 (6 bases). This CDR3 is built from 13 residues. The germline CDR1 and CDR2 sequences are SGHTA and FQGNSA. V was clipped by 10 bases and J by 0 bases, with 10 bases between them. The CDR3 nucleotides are TGTGCCACCCTGCGGGACTCCTACAATGAGCAGTTCTTC. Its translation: CATLRDSYNEQFF. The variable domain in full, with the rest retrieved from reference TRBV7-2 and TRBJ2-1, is GAGVSQSPSNKVTEKGKDVELRCDPISGHTALYWYRQSLGQGLEFLIYFQGNSAPDKSGLPSDRFSAERTGGSVSTLTIQRTQQEDSAVYLCATLRDSYNEQFFGPGTRLTVL.

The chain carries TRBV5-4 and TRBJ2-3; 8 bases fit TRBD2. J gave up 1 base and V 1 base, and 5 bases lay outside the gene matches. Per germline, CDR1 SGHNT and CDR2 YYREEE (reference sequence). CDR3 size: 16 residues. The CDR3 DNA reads TGTGCCAGCAGCTTGCTGACGGGGGGGCGCACAGATACGCAGTATTTT. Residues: CASSLLTGGRTDTQYF. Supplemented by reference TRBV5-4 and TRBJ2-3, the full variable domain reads ETGVTQSPTHLIKTRGQQVTLRCSSQSGHNTVSWYQQALGQGPQFIFQYYREEENGRGNFPPRFSGLQFPNYSSELNVNALELDDSALYLCASSLLTGGRTDTQYFGPGTRLTVL.

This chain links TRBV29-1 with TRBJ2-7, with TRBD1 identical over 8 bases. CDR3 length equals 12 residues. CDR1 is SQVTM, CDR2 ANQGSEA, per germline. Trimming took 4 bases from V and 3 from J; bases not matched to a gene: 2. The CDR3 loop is CSVGTGIYEQYF. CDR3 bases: TGCAGCGTTGGGACAGGGATCTACGAGCAGTACTTC.

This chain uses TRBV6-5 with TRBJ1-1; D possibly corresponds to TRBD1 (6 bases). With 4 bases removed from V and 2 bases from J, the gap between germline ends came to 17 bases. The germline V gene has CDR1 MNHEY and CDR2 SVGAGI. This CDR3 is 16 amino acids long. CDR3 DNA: TGTGCCAGCAGTTCCCAAGCGGGACATTCAAACACTGAAGCTTTCTTT. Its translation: CASSSQAGHSNTEAFF.

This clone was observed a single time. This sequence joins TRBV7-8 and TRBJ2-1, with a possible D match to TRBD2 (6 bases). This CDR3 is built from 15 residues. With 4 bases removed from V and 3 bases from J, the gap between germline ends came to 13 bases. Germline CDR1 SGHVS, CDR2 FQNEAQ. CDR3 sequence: CASSSSGPRYNEQFF. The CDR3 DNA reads TGTGCCAGCAGCTCAAGCGGGCCCCGCTACAATGAGCAGTTCTTC.

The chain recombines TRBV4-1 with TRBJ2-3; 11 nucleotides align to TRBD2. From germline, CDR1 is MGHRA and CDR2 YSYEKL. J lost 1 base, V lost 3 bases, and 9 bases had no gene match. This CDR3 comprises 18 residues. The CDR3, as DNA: TGCGCCAGCAGCCAGGACCCTCCTAGCGGGGGGCGCACAGATACGCAGTATTTT. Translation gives CASSQDPPSGGRTDTQYF.